In this sample, the clone carrying this T cell receptor (beta chain) turned up a few times. As yet, its antigen is unknown. This sample was taken from a study of vaccination effects on CD4 cells after COVID-19. Whole-study findings and limits: Relatively few convalescent patients took part in the study, which had no early post-infection timepoints. Both infection-induced and vaccine-induced clones contracted markedly at late post-vaccination timepoints.

Germline-derived CDR1 and CDR2 are SEHNR and FQNEAQ (reference sequence). V shed 2 bases and J shed 7 bases, with 12 bases lying between them. CDR3 length: 15 amino acids. After expansion with viral peptide pools in the ViraFEST assay, antigen-specific CD4+ T cells were sequenced. Culture proceeded for approximately nine days, and CD4+ T cells were then isolated. Participants were vaccinated with two doses of either the BNT162b2 or mRNA-1273 vaccine. The authors replaced half the medium with IL-2 medium on days 3 and 7. Some clones are missing from TCRdb's copy, which holds only in-frame ones; the method was immunoSEQ multiplex PCR. The profile covers about 80,000 clones, with roughly 73% appearing a single time and 0.85% to 1.3% taken by the ten largest.

The genes are TRBV7-9 and TRBJ1-6; no clear D. The TCR was taken from a human donor who received a COVID-19 vaccine. The material was CD4+ T cells from PBMCs cultured with HCoV-OC43 spike peptides, obtained after COVID-19 vaccination. Subset here: HCoV-OC43 spike overlapping peptide pool stimulation. CDR3 DNA sequence: TGTGCCAGCAGCTTACCGGTTGACCGAAATTCACCCCTCCACTTT. Encoded protein: CASSLPVDRNSPLHF.